This entry is about one TCR beta chain. The method was immunoSEQ multiplex PCR; TCRdb's version includes in-frame clones alone and lacks a portion of them. Of approximately 76,000 clones listed, about 86% are singletons. Germline V CDR1 and CDR2: ENHRY, SYGVKD. This CDR3 is 20 amino acids long. The J segment lost 0 bases and the V segment lost 6 bases, leaving 18 bases of the junction unmatched. The entry originates in a study of technical replicates of blood from a handful of donors. The clonotype was recovered from a human donor in good health. Some clones in this sample may be carry-over from other donors' samples. The chain couples TRBV10-3 to TRBJ2-1; 9 bases fit TRBD2. The sequenced sample was PBMCs. CDR3 amino acids: CAISPNWAGGLLSSYNEQFF. The CDR3 coding sequence is TGTGCCATCAGCCCTAATTGGGCGGGAGGGCTACTGAGCTCCTACAATGAGCAGTTCTTC.